This section outlines one TCR beta chain sequence together with its context. Its antigen is unknown. Germline V gene lookup returns CDR1 DFQATT and CDR2 SNEGSKA (reference sequence). Deletions cut 4 bases from V and 2 bases from J, with 5 bases between. This CDR3 contains 11 residues. The data belong to a study of cytomegalovirus exposure and HLA in healthy donors. Both 60 Vbeta primers and 13 Jbeta primers went into the PCR. Using immunoSEQ multiplex PCR, the repertoire was profiled, and TCRdb retains in-frame clones only, with some absent. The table has 150,000 to 200,000 clones, roughly 77% seen once. The study's findings and limits: A prior analysis recorded that most TCR beta V segments were productive about 87% or about 30% of the time. For most subjects, TCR beta sequences were reported to predict HLA-A and HLA-B alleles with accuracy. A later analysis showed HLA-associated TCR beta chains outstripping equally common others in clonal expansion.

Specimen: PBMCs. The chain joins TRBV20-1 to TRBJ1-1; D unclear. This clonotype was obtained from a woman in her 30s in good health and CMV-seronegative. The DNA for the CDR3 is TGCAGTGCTAACAGAAACACTGAAGCTTTCTTT. Amino acids: CSANRNTEAFF.